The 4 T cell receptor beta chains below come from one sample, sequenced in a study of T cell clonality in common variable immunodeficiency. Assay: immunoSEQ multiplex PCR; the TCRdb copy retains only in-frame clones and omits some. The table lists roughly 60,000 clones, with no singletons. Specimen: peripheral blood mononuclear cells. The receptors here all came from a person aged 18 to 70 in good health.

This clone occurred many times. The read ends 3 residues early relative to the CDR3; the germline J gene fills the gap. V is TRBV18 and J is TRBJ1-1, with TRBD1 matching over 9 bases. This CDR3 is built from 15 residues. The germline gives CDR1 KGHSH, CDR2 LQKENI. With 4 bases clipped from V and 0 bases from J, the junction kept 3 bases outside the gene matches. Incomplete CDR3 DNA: TGTGCCAGCTCACTTAGGACAGGGGTGAACACTGAA. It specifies CASSLRTGVNTE. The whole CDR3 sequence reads CASSLRTGVNTEAFF.

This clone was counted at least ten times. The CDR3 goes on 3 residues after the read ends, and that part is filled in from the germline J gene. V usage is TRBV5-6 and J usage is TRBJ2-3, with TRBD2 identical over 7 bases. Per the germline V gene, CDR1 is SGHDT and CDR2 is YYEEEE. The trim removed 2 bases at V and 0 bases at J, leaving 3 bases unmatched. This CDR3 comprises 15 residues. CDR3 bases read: TGTGCCAGCAGCTTTTGGGGGGGTAGCACAGATACG. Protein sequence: CASSFWGGSTDT. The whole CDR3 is CASSFWGGSTDTQYF.

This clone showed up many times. Partial CDR3 DNA: TGTGCCAGCTCCCCCCCCAGGGGTAGCGGGAGCTACGAG. Translated: CASSPPRGSGSYE. The whole CDR3 sequence reads CASSPPRGSGSYEQYF. The chain uses TRBV18 and TRBJ2-7, with TRBD2 matching 9 bases. The read terminates 3 residues before the CDR3 end, so the remaining end is supplied by the germline J gene. The CDR3 has 16 residues. Germline V gene data show CDR1 as KGHSH and CDR2 as LQKENI. Trimming took 6 bases from V and 3 from J; bases not matched to a gene: 12.

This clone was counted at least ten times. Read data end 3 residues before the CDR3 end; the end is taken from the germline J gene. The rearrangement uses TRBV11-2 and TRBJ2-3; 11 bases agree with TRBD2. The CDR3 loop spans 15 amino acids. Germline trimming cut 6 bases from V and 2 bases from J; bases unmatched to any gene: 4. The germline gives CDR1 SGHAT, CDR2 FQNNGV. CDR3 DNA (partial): TGTGCCAGCAGTAATAGCGGGAGGGTCACAGATACG. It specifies CASSNSGRVTDT. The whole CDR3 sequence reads CASSNSGRVTDTQYF.